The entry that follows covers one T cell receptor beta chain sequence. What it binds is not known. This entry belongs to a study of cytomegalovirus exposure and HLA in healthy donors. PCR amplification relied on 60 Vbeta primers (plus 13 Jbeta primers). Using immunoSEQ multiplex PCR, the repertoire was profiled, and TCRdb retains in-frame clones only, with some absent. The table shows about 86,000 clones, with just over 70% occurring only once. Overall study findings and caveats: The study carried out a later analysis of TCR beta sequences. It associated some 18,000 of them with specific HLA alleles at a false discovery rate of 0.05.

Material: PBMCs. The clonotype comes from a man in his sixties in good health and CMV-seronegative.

CDR3 sequence (DNA): TGTGCCAGTAGTATAGATGTGAGTCGTGAACTCTACTACGAGCAGTACTTC. This translates into CASSIDVSRELYYEQYF. V usage is TRBV19 and J usage is TRBJ2-7; D gene ambiguous. Trimming shortened V by 0 bases and J by 3 bases, and 18 bases separated the two germline ends. The length of the CDR3 is 17 residues. The V gene's germline CDR1 is LNHDA and CDR2 SQIVND (reference sequence).